The present T cell receptor (beta chain) was sequenced within a study of T cells after somatic rescue of genetic block. Profiled with immunoSEQ multiplex PCR; TCRdb holds only in-frame clones, not every one. Here the sample spans 95,000 to 120,000 clones, around 90% being singletons. This TCR derives from a young woman. Sequencing was done on a sample of peripheral blood mononuclear cells (PBMCs).

The CDR3 sequence is CASSQDGTFGELFF. CDR3 nucleotide sequence: TGCGCCAGCAGCCAAGATGGGACTTTCGGGGAGCTGTTTTTT. The rearrangement links TRBV4-1 to TRBJ2-2, with a possible D match to TRBD2 (6 bases). The V and J ends lost 0 bases and 7 bases respectively, with 9 bases between them. This CDR3 contains 14 residues. In germline, CDR1 is MGHRA, CDR2 YSYEKL.